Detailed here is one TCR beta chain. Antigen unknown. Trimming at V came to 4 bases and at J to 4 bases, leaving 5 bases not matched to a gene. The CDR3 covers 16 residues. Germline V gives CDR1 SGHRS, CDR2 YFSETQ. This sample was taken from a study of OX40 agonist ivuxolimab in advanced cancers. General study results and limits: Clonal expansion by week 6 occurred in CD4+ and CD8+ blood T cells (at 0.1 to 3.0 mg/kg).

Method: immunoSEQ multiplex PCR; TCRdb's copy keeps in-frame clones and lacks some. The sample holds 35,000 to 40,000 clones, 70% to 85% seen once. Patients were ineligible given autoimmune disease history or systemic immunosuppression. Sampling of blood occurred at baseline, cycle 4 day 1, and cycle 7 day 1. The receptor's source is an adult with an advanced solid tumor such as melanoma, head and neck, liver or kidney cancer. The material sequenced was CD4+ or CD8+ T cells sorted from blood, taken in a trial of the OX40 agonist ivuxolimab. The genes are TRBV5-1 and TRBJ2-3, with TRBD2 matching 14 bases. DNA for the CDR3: TGCGCCAGCAGCCGGGGACTAGCGGGAGAACCAGATACGCAGTATTTT. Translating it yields CASSRGLAGEPDTQYF.